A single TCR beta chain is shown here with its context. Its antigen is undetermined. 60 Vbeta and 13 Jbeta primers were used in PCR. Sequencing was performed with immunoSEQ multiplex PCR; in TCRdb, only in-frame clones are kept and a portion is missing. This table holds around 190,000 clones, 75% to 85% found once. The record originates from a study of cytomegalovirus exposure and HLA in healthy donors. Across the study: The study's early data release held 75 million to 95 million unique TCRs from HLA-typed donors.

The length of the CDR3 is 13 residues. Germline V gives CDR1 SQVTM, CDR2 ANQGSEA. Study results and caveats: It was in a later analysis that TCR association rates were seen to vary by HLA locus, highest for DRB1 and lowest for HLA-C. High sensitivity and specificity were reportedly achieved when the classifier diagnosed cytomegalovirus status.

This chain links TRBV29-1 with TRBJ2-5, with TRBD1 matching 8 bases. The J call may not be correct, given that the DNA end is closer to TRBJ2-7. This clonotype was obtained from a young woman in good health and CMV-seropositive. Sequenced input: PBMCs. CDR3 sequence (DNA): TGCAGCGTTTTCGGACAGGGCCAGATCGAGCAGTACTTC. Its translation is CSVFGQGQIEQYF.